This TCR beta chain emerged from a study of T cell repertoires in ileal Crohn's disease. Across the whole study: Median disease duration was 7.9 years; 35% to 45% smoked at surgery. Thiopurines (11) or anti-TNF agents (more than 17) were given postoperatively to about half.

Time point of the sample: inflamed ileum from the surgical specimen. Study-wide findings and caveats: Clonality above 26.8% at surgery always came with endoscopic recurrence.

This CDR3 region has 16 residues. V was clipped by 0 bases and J by 5 bases, with 16 bases between them. Germline V gene lookup returns CDR1 SGHRS and CDR2 YFSETQ. A word on this clone: What it binds is not known.

The repertoire was sequenced with immunoSEQ multiplex PCR; TCRdb's copy has only in-frame clones and lacks some. The data contain about 1,800 clones, 86% of them singletons. Sequenced material: ileal tissue. The clonotype comes from an adult with Crohn's disease. The gene calls are TRBV5-1 and TRBJ2-3; a weak D match, TRBD2 (6 bases). As DNA, the CDR3 is TGCGCCAGCAGCTTGGGTCCCGGGGGAAATATAGATACGCAGTATTTT. Translating it yields CASSLGPGGNIDTQYF.